A single sample gave rise to the 29 T cell receptor beta chains below, sequenced in a study of blood T cell repertoires in COVID-19 (dated by TCRdb to the early 2020s). Receptor libraries were prepared by the immunoSEQ multiplex PCR assay. This is the immuneACCESS table as TCRdb keeps it, with only in-frame sequences that have V and J called. A part of the clones is gone; compared with another copy, unresolved V genes explain less than half, and the rest is unexplained. The sample has 250,000 to 300,000 clones on record, over 80% of them singletons. The ten largest clonotypes hold around 1.5% of the sample. The sequencing sample was made of peripheral blood. The source is a woman aged 40 to 50 who had recovered from COVID-19.

This rearrangement joins TRBV7-9 to TRBJ1-3, with TRBD1 matching over 7 bases. V shed 3 bases, J shed 0 bases, and the junction held 2 bases outside the gene matches. Germline V gives CDR1 SEHNR, CDR2 FQNEAQ (reference sequence). The CDR3 runs 15 residues. The DNA for the CDR3 is TGTGCCAGCAGCTTTACAGGGGACTCTGGAAACACCATATATTTT. It translates to CASSFTGDSGNTIYF.

The CDR3 nucleotides read TGCGCCAGCAGCTTGTTTTCCGATCAGCCCCAGCATTTT. This gives the protein CASSLFSDQPQHF. The rearrangement joins TRBV5-1 to TRBJ1-5; D is unclear. In germline, CDR1 is SGHRS, CDR2 YFSETQ. CDR3 length: 13 residues. The ends were cut back, 1 base at V and 5 bases at J, with 7 bases in the middle.

The rearrangement uses TRBV6-5 and TRBJ2-5, with D possibly TRBD1 on 5 matching bases. Germline V CDR1 and CDR2: MNHEY, SVGAGI. The ends were cut back, 8 bases at V and 2 bases at J, with 9 bases in the middle. The CDR3 is made up of 12 amino acids. This chain's CDR3 is CASQGNQETQYF. The CDR3 DNA sequence: TGTGCCAGCCAGGGAAATCAAGAGACCCAGTACTTC.

V usage is TRBV13 and J usage is TRBJ2-7, with TRBD1 matching 9 bases. Germline CDR1 reads PRHDT; CDR2 reads FYEKMQ (reference sequence). There are 14 residues in the CDR3. Trimming removed 5 bases from V and 6 bases from J; junction bases left unmatched: 8. CDR3 amino acids: CASSPGTGFPEQYF. DNA of the CDR3: TGTGCCAGCAGCCCCGGGACAGGGTTCCCCGAGCAGTACTTC.

The chain uses TRBV24-1 and TRBJ1-1, with a tentative D call TRBD1 (5 bases). Germline CDR1 is KGHDR and CDR2 is SFDVKD. The CDR3 loop spans 17 amino acids. With 9 bases removed from V and 2 bases from J, the gap between germline ends came to 24 bases. In DNA, the CDR3 is TGTGCCACCGAGTGGCCACGGGGGTCTACGAATAACACTGAAGCTTTCTTT. Translating it yields CATEWPRGSTNNTEAFF.

The rearrangement joins TRBV5-1 to TRBJ1-2, with D possibly matching TRBD1 (6 bases). V gave up 4 bases and J gave up 2 bases, with 27 bases separating them. Germline V lookup: CDR1 SGHRS, CDR2 YFSETQ. The CDR3 has 19 residues. The DNA for the CDR3 is TGCGCCAGCAGCCGGGAGGGGGGTTCACGATACTTCAAAAACTATGGCTACACCTTC. Translating gives CASSREGGSRYFKNYGYTF. The full variable domain, in which reference TRBV5-1 and TRBJ1-2 provide the parts outside the CDR3, is KAGVTQTPRYLIKTRGQQVTLSCSPISGHRSVSWYQQTPGQGLQFLFEYFSETQRNKGNFPGRFSGRQFSNSRSEMNVSTLELGDSALYLCASSREGGSRYFKNYGYTFGSGTRLTVV.

This clone was observed a single time. The sample carries other DNA sequences with the same CDR3. The rearrangement uses TRBV5-1 and TRBJ1-4, with TRBD1 matching 7 bases. The V gene end was trimmed by 4 bases and the J gene end by 4 bases; junction bases not matched to a gene: 4. Per the germline V gene, CDR1 is SGHRS and CDR2 is YFSETQ. The CDR3 is 14 residues long. The CDR3 region has the DNA TGCGCCAGCAGCAGGGACAGAGATAATGAAAAACTGTTTTTT. Its translation is CASSRDRDNEKLFF.

The chain employs TRBV6-5 and TRBJ1-1; 7 nucleotides line up with TRBD1. From germline, CDR1 is MNHEY and CDR2 SVGAGI. This CDR3 has 12 residues. J was trimmed by 10 bases and V by 5 bases; bases with no gene match: 7. The CDR3 loop reads CASSRRGEAAFF. The DNA of the CDR3 is TGTGCCAGCAGTCGCAGGGGGGAGGCAGCTTTCTTT.

The CDR3 loop reads CASSEEYYYGYTF. In nucleotides, the CDR3 is TGTGCCAGCAGTGAAGAGTATTACTATGGCTACACCTTC. The chain has TRBV25-1 and TRBJ1-2; D gene unclear. V shed 2 bases and J shed 3 bases, with 7 bases lying between them. The CDR3 is made up of 13 amino acids. Germline V gene lookup returns CDR1 MGHDK and CDR2 SYGVNS.

The chain employs TRBV30 and TRBJ2-7; 9 bases are shared with TRBD2. CDR1 GTSNPN and CDR2 SVGIG come from the germline V gene (reference sequence). The CDR3 runs 15 residues. V dropped 3 bases and J dropped 6; count of bases not matched to a gene: 12. DNA of the CDR3: TGTGCCTGGAGCCCGGGACTAGCATTTAATTTCGAGCAGTACTTC. Its translation: CAWSPGLAFNFEQYF.

This sequence joins TRBV6-5 and TRBJ2-1; D ambiguous. The CDR3 has 14 residues. Trimming removed 7 bases from V and 10 bases from J, with 20 bases in between. The germline CDR1 and CDR2 sequences are MNHEY and SVGAGI. The chain's CDR3 is CASNVALQPREQFF. Written as DNA, the CDR3 is TGTGCCAGCAACGTGGCACTCCAACCGAGGGAGCAGTTCTTC.

This chain uses TRBV10-3 with TRBJ2-7; D is perhaps TRBD2 (5 bases). The germline V and J ends were trimmed by 4 bases and 6 bases, with 13 bases remaining between them. The length of the CDR3 is 13 residues. Germline lookup yields CDR1 ENHRY and CDR2 SYGVKD. The CDR3 DNA is TGTGCCATCAGTGTGGGCGAAGAGGGCGAGCAGTACTTC. The encoded protein is CAISVGEEGEQYF.

This clone was detected only a few times. CDR3 amino acids: CASSVYRDFF. The CDR3 DNA follows: TGTGCCAGCAGTGTATACAGGGATTTCTTT. The chain uses TRBV2 and TRBJ1-1; D possibly corresponds to TRBD1 (6 bases). Germline V CDR1 and CDR2: SNHLY, FYNNEI. Trimming shortened V by 4 bases and J by 13 bases, and 10 bases separated the two germline ends. The CDR3 is 10 residues long.

The rearrangement joins TRBV2 to TRBJ2-7, with 10 bases that match TRBD2. This CDR3 has 14 amino acids. Looked up from germline, CDR1 is SNHLY and CDR2 is FYNNEI. J lost 6 bases, V lost 10 bases, and 12 bases had no gene match. The CDR3 is CATSPGLALGEQYF. CDR3 sequence (DNA): TGTGCCACATCTCCGGGACTAGCGTTGGGCGAGCAGTACTTC.

CDR3 in amino acids: CATSSRDRVRGYTF. The CDR3 coding sequence is TGTGCCACCAGCAGTCGGGACAGGGTGAGAGGCTACACCTTC. V usage is TRBV15 and J usage is TRBJ1-2; 9 bases match TRBD1. CDR3 length: 14 residues. J gave up 8 bases and V 3 bases, and 7 bases lay outside the gene matches. Per the germline V gene, CDR1 is LNHNV and CDR2 is YYDKDF (reference sequence).

The chain uses TRBV19 and TRBJ2-5; D is ambiguous. Trimming left V 3 bases short and J 2 bases short, with 10 bases between. The germline CDR1 and CDR2 sequences are LNHDA and SQIVND (reference sequence). The CDR3 extends over 14 amino acids. CDR3 nucleotide sequence: TGTGCCAGTAGTATTGGTCGCCGGCAAGAGACCCAGTACTTC. It is translated as CASSIGRRQETQYF. The variable domain in full, with the rest retrieved from reference TRBV19 and TRBJ2-5, is DGGITQSPKYLFRKEGQNVTLSCEQNLNHDAMYWYRQDPGQGLRLIYYSQIVNDFQKGDIAEGYSVSREKKESFPLTVTSAQKNPTAFYLCASSIGRRQETQYFGPGTRLLVL.

Ten or more counts support this clone. The chain recombines TRBV2 with TRBJ2-7; 8 bases map to TRBD1. There are 16 residues in the CDR3. V dropped 2 bases and J dropped 6; count of bases not matched to a gene: 12. The germline CDR1 and CDR2 sequences are SNHLY and FYNNEI. The CDR3 DNA reads as TGTGCCAGCAGTGAACGTGCAATGGACAGGGCCGCCGAGCAGTACTTC. This translates into CASSERAMDRAAEQYF.

The chain joins TRBV18 to TRBJ2-5; TRBD1 agrees at 10 bases. The CDR3 has 15 amino acids. The V gene's germline CDR1 is KGHSH and CDR2 LQKENI. Losses at the gene ends were 3 bases for V and 5 bases for J; bases not matched to a gene: 6. CDR3 residues: CASSPGTGESETQYF. DNA of the CDR3: TGTGCCAGCTCACCCGGGACAGGGGAGTCGGAGACCCAGTACTTC.

This chain joins TRBV11-2 and TRBJ2-5; 12 nucleotides line up with TRBD2. Germline-derived CDR1 and CDR2 are SGHAT and FQNNGV. CDR3 length: 16 amino acids. J gave up 2 bases and V 3 bases, and 4 bases lay outside the gene matches. For the CDR3, the DNA is TGTGCCAGCAGCTTTACCGGACTAGCGGGACAAGAGACCCAGTACTTC. It encodes CASSFTGLAGQETQYF.

The chain has TRBV9 and TRBJ1-2; 7 bases fit TRBD1. Germline V gives CDR1 SGDLS, CDR2 YYNGEE. The CDR3 is 17 amino acids. V trimming: 0 bases; J trimming: 5 bases; junction bases outside the gene matches: 13. Here the CDR3 reads CASSVGGLGQTSYGYTF. CDR3 bases: TGTGCCAGCAGCGTAGGCGGGTTGGGACAGACTAGTTATGGCTACACCTTC.

CDR3 amino acids: CASSLLLAGTDTQYF. CDR3 coding DNA: TGTGCCAGCAGCTTACTCCTAGCGGGCACAGATACGCAGTATTTT. The chain recombines TRBV7-9 with TRBJ2-3, with 7 nucleotides matching TRBD2. Germline V gives CDR1 SEHNR, CDR2 FQNEAQ (reference sequence). Trimming removed 2 bases from V and 1 base from J; junction bases left unmatched: 3. This CDR3 is built from 15 residues.

This chain joins TRBV13 and TRBJ2-2; 12 bases agree with TRBD1. The V and J ends lost 4 bases and 6 bases, in that order; junction bases with no gene match: 21. This CDR3 is 21 amino acids long. Germline CDR1 PRHDT, CDR2 FYEKMQ (reference sequence). The CDR3 reads CASSSPSILERGQGAAGELFF. The CDR3 nucleotides are TGTGCCAGCAGCTCCCCTTCAATCCTAGAGAGGGGACAGGGGGCCGCCGGGGAGCTGTTTTTT. The variable domain in full, with the rest retrieved from reference TRBV13 and TRBJ2-2, is AAGVIQSPRHLIKEKRETATLKCYPIPRHDTVYWYQQGPGQDPQFLISFYEKMQSDKGSIPDRFSAQQFSDYHSELNMSSLELGDSALYFCASSSPSILERGQGAAGELFFGEGSRLTVL.

This rearrangement joins TRBV19 to TRBJ2-7, with 12 positions matching TRBD1. Germline CDR1 LNHDA, CDR2 SQIVND (reference sequence). This CDR3 is 17 amino acids long. With 1 base clipped from V and 3 bases from J, the junction kept 7 bases outside the gene matches. CDR3 bases: TGTGCCAGTAGTATAGCCGGGGGGACAGGGGGCCACTACGAGCAGTACTTC. Translated: CASSIAGGTGGHYEQYF.

The gene calls are TRBV7-9 and TRBJ2-4; D is possibly TRBD1 (6 bases). Germline assignment: CDR1 SEHNR and CDR2 FQNEAQ (reference sequence). The V gene lost 4 bases and the J gene lost 4 bases, with 17 bases spanning the gap. The CDR3 is made up of 16 amino acids. CDR3 bases: TGTGCCAGCAGCTCACCAGGGGATGCGATAAAAAACATTCAGTACTTC. As protein: CASSSPGDAIKNIQYF. The full variable domain, completed using reference TRBV7-9 and TRBJ2-4, is DTGVSQNPRHKITKRGQNVTFRCDPISEHNRLYWYRQTLGQGPEFLTYFQNEAQLEKSRLLSDRFSAERPKGSFSTLEIQRTEQGDSAMYLCASSSPGDAIKNIQYFGAGTRLSVL.

The V gene is TRBV7-2, the J gene TRBJ2-7, with D tentatively TRBD1 (6 bases). The CDR3 runs to 13 residues. Trimming shortened V by 4 bases and J by 6 bases, and 13 bases separated the two germline ends. The germline V gene has CDR1 SGHTA and CDR2 FQGNSA. The CDR3 region has the DNA TGTGCCAGCAGCTCCTACAGGGTAGGCGAGCAGTACTTC. Protein product: CASSSYRVGEQYF.

V and J are TRBV9 and TRBJ2-3; 13 bases align to TRBD2. The V and J ends lost 3 bases and 4 bases, in that order; junction bases with no gene match: 8. This CDR3 comprises 17 residues. CDR1 SGDLS and CDR2 YYNGEE come from the germline V gene. The CDR3 sequence is CASSGSRTSGGPDTQYF. The DNA of the CDR3 is TGTGCCAGCAGCGGTAGTCGGACTAGCGGGGGCCCAGATACGCAGTATTTT. The full variable domain, with the rest looked up from reference TRBV9 and TRBJ2-3, is DSGVTQTPKHLITATGQRVTLRCSPRSGDLSVYWYQQSLDQGLQFLIQYYNGEERAKGNILERFSAQQFPDLHSELNLSSLELGDSALYFCASSGSRTSGGPDTQYFGPGTRLTVL.

The chain is built from TRBV3-1 (or the pseudogene TRBV3-2) and TRBJ1-2, with 8 bases matching TRBD1. Germline V gene sequence: CDR1 LGHDT, CDR2 YNNKEL (reference sequence). V gave up 4 bases and J gave up 4 bases; unmatched junction bases: 5. The length of the CDR3 is 14 residues. The CDR3 nucleotides read TGTGCCAGCAGCCCACAGGGGGTGACCTATGGCTACACCTTC. Translation gives CASSPQGVTYGYTF.

The chain employs TRBV5-1 and TRBJ1-2, with TRBD1 as a possible D gene (6 bases). Germline-derived CDR1 and CDR2 are SGHRS and YFSETQ. The V end was cut by 4 bases, the J end by 6 bases, with 10 bases between. This CDR3 contains 12 residues. CDR3: CASSPDRDGYTF. The CDR3 bases are TGCGCCAGCAGCCCGGACAGAGATGGCTACACCTTC.

The gene calls are TRBV25-1 and TRBJ1-2, with 8 bases that match TRBD1. V was clipped by 6 bases and J by 7 bases; unmatched bases: 13. Germline V gene data show CDR1 as MGHDK and CDR2 as SYGVNS. This CDR3 is 15 amino acids long. The CDR3, as DNA: TGTGCCAGCAGAGATTCCGGGACAGGAATAAGTGGCTACACCTTC. As protein: CASRDSGTGISGYTF.